The TCR beta chain under discussion was sequenced for a study of response to subunit inactivated influenza vaccine. TCRdb re-analysed the RT-PCR reads in MiXCR, keeping a single row per CDR3 protein. The repertoire includes around 520,000 distinct CDR3 sequences, over 25% of them detected once, and over 1.5% sits in the top ten. Deletions cut 1 base from V and 2 bases from J, with 15 bases between. From germline, CDR1 is DFQATT and CDR2 SNEGSKA (reference sequence). This CDR3 contains 15 residues. The TCR originated in a man in his fifties or sixties who received an inactivated influenza vaccine. The sequences come from CD4+ T cells sorted from PBMCs, collected roughly 5 days after vaccination. This chain uses TRBV20-1 with TRBJ2-7; D gene uncertain. The chain's CDR3 is CSARVLPKGTYEQYF. The CDR3 bases are TGCAGTGCTAGAGTCCTCCCGAAGGGCACCTACGAGCAGTACTTC.